This entry describes one T cell receptor (beta chain). Its matching antigen is unknown. Regarding time point: baseline pretreatment blood. Treatment defined: 15 Gy SBRT to primary tumor, nephrectomy 4 weeks later. Radiation-treated patients gave blood at baseline, week 2 and week 4. This renal cell carcinoma was of the clear cell type. Using immunoSEQ multiplex PCR, the repertoire was profiled, and TCRdb retains in-frame clones only, with some absent. The sample carries over 85,000 clones, roughly four fifths recorded once. This sample was taken from a study of radiation and T cells in renal cell carcinoma. This CDR3 spans 16 amino acids. V was pared by 5 bases and J by 0 bases, with 15 bases between. CDR1 WNHNN and CDR2 SYGVQD come from the germline V gene (reference sequence). Broader study findings: In blood, top tumor clones expanded by 2 weeks, shrinking by 4.

This receptor was obtained from a man aged 55-75 years with renal cell carcinoma. The rearrangement uses TRBV10-1 and TRBJ2-3; D is possibly TRBD2 (5 bases). The sequencing used blood, collected from a patient whose treatment included radiotherapy and nephrectomy. For the CDR3, the DNA is TGCGCCAGCAGTTTGTTCCTAAGCGGCAGCACAGATACGCAGTATTTT. Amino acid sequence: CASSLFLSGSTDTQYF.